This paragraph covers one TCR beta chain sequence. What it binds is not known. The source of the sample is a study of early T cells in non-severe SARS-CoV-2 infection. Findings and limits, study-wide: In VDJdb matching, anti-spike CD8 responses were favored while private and CD4 specificities went missing.

CDR1 and CDR2 from the germline V gene are SGHAT and FQDESV (reference sequence). The CDR3 sequence is 12 residues long. Trimming left V 3 bases short and J 5 bases short, with 7 bases between. TCRdb reanalysed the 5' RACE reads using MiXCR and keeps one entry per CDR3 protein. Of more than 55,000 distinct CDR3 sequences listed, less than 15% were seen once; the top ten hold about 9.3%. This specimen was whole blood, taken at baseline. This TCR was recovered from an adult who was a healthcare worker with PCR-confirmed SARS-CoV-2 infection or an uninfected control (not recorded which). V is TRBV11-1 and J is TRBJ2-5; the D is unclear. The CDR3 sequence is CASSFRRETQYF. The CDR3 DNA follows: TGTGCCAGCAGCTTCCGACGGGAGACCCAGTACTTC.